The TCR beta chain under discussion was sequenced for a study of OX40 agonist ivuxolimab in advanced cancers. Overall study: Three patients responded partially, comprising one with hepatocellular carcinoma and two with cutaneous melanoma.

Some clones are missing from TCRdb's copy, which holds only in-frame ones; the method was immunoSEQ multiplex PCR. The data show over 35,000 clones, roughly 89% seen once. Study-level findings and limits: At 0.1-3.0 mg/kg, partial responders had clonal expansion among the lowest observed. It was not determined which antigens were specifically recognized by the peripheral T cells that had undergone clonal expansion.

The germline CDR1 and CDR2 sequences are SGHTA and FQGNSA. Between the trimmed V and J ends, which lost 4 bases and 2 bases, there was a span of 8 bases. The CDR3 is 13 residues long. Note on this clone: The antigen remains unidentified.

The sample was CD4+ or CD8+ T cells sorted from blood, taken in a trial of the OX40 agonist ivuxolimab. V is TRBV7-2 and J is TRBJ1-2; no definite D call. This receptor was identified in an adult with an advanced solid tumor such as melanoma, head and neck, liver or kidney cancer. The CDR3 reads CASSSDGNYGYTF. The CDR3 DNA is TGTGCCAGCAGCTCGGACGGGAACTATGGCTACACCTTC.